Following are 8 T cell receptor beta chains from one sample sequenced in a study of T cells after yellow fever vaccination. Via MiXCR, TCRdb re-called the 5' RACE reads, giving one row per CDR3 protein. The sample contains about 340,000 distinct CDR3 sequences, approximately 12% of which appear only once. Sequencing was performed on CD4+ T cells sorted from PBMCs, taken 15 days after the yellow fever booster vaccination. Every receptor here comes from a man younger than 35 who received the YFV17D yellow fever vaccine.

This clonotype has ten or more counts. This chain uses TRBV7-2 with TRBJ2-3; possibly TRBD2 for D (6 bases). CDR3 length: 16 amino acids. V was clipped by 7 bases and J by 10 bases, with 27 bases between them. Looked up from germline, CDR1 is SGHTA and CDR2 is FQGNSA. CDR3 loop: CASNPEGRGPIRAQYF. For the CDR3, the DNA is TGTGCCAGCAACCCCGAGGGGCGGGGACCCATTCGGGCGCAGTATTTT.

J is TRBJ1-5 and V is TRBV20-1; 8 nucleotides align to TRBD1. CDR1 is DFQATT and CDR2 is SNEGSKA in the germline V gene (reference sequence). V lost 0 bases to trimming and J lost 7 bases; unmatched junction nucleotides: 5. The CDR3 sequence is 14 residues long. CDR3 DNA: TGCAGTGCTAGAGACAGGGGGCGGTGGCAGCCCCAGCATTTT. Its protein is CSARDRGRWQPQHF.

The CDR3 bases are TGCAGTGCAGCCGGACAGCTCAATCAGCCCCAGCATTTT. This translates into CSAAGQLNQPQHF. The chain is built from TRBV20-1 and TRBJ1-5, with a weak D call TRBD1 (6 bases). Germline CDR1 and CDR2: DFQATT and SNEGSKA (reference sequence). V was cut by 6 bases and J by 3 bases, with 12 bases left in between. The CDR3 covers 13 residues.

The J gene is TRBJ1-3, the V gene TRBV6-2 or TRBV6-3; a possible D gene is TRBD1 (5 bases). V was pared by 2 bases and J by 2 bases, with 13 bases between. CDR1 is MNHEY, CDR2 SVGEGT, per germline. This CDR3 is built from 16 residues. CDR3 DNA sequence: TGTGCCAGCAGTTACGGGGACCTAACGGCTGGAAACACCATATATTTT. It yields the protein CASSYGDLTAGNTIYF.

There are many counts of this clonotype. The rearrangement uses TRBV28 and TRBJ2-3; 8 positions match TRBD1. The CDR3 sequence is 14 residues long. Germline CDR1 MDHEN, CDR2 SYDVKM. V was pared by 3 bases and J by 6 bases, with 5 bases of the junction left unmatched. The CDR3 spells CASSFSDRGDTQYF. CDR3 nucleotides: TGTGCCAGCAGTTTCTCCGACAGGGGTGATACGCAGTATTTT.

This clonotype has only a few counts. This CDR3 reads CSAMAVQGYEQYF. The CDR3 DNA is TGCAGCGCGATGGCCGTTCAGGGCTACGAGCAGTACTTC. The chain couples TRBV29-1 to TRBJ2-7; tentative D call: TRBD1 (5 bases). CDR1 SQVTM and CDR2 ANQGSEA come from the germline V gene. V lost 7 bases, J lost 3 bases, and 16 bases lay in between. This CDR3 region has 13 residues.

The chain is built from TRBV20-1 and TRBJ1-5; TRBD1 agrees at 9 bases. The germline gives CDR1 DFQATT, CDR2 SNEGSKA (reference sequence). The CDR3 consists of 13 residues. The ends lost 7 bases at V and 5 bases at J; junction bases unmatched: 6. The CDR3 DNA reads TGCAGTGGGACAGGGGTTAGTCATCAGCCCCAGCATTTT. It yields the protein CSGTGVSHQPQHF.

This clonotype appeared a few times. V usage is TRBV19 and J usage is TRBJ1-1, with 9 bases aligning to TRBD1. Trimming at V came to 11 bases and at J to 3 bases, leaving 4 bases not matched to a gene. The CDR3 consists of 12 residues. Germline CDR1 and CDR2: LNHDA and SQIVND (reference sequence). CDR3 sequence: CAVGQGYTEAFF. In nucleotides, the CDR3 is TGTGCCGTGGGACAGGGCTACACTGAAGCTTTCTTT.